Each of the 30 T cell receptor beta chains below was sequenced from the same sample in a study of cytomegalovirus exposure and HLA in healthy donors. Primers for the PCR totalled 60 Vbeta and 13 Jbeta. Generated by immunoSEQ multiplex PCR, the TCRdb table keeps only in-frame clones and is missing some. The table records about 83,000 clones, less than 85% of them present only once. The sequenced sample consisted of PBMCs. The receptors here all came from a man in his 60s in good health and CMV-seronegative.

V and J are TRBV4-1 and TRBJ2-5; TRBD2 matches 10 bases. CDR3 length: 16 amino acids. Germline assignment: CDR1 MGHRA and CDR2 YSYEKL. The V gene end was trimmed by 0 bases and the J gene end by 1 base; junction bases not matched to a gene: 2. This CDR3 is CASSQEPSGGQETQYF. The DNA of the CDR3 is TGCGCCAGCAGCCAAGAGCCTAGCGGGGGCCAAGAGACCCAGTACTTC.

The chain joins TRBV6-5 to TRBJ1-2, with D unclear. The CDR3 loop spans 14 amino acids. Germline V gene lookup returns CDR1 MNHEY and CDR2 SVGAGI. V lost 2 bases, J lost 3 bases, and 10 bases lay in between. This CDR3 is CASSYSGQYYGYTF. For the CDR3, the DNA is TGTGCCAGCAGTTACAGCGGTCAGTACTATGGCTACACCTTC.

The chain is built from TRBV5-1 and TRBJ2-5; 7 bases are shared with TRBD2. Germline-derived CDR1 and CDR2 are SGHRS and YFSETQ. Trimming cost V 10 bases and J 2 bases; bases outside gene matches: 8. The CDR3 is 13 residues long. The CDR3: CAGRPGLQETQYF. The CDR3 nucleotides read TGCGCCGGCCGCCCGGGACTACAAGAGACCCAGTACTTC. The complete variable domain, with remaining parts taken from reference TRBV5-1 and TRBJ2-5, reads KAGVTQTPRYLIKTRGQQVTLSCSPISGHRSVSWYQQTPGQGLQFLFEYFSETQRNKGNFPGRFSGRQFSNSRSEMNVSTLELGDSALYLCAGRPGLQETQYFGPGTRLLVL.

V and J are TRBV19 and TRBJ1-4; D unresolved. Germline V gene lookup returns CDR1 LNHDA and CDR2 SQIVND (reference sequence). V shed 5 bases and J shed 3 bases, with 7 bases lying between them. The CDR3 extends over 13 amino acids. The CDR3 bases are TGTGCCAGTAGTCCCCGGGCTAATGAAAAACTGTTTTTT. Its translation: CASSPRANEKLFF.

This chain links TRBV7-9 with TRBJ2-1; D is uncertain. Trimming shortened V by 1 base and J by 4 bases, and 17 bases separated the two germline ends. Germline V gene lookup returns CDR1 SEHNR and CDR2 FQNEAQ (reference sequence). CDR3 length: 17 residues. CDR3 sequence (DNA): TGTGCCAGCAGCTTAGGGCAGCGCACCCCCCCATACAATGAGCAGTTCTTC. This codes for CASSLGQRTPPYNEQFF.

CDR3 nucleotides: TGTGCCATCACGCGGGGGGACACAGATACGCAGTATTTT. Its protein product is CAITRGDTDTQYF. The chain joins TRBV10-3 to TRBJ2-3; 8 nucleotides line up with TRBD2. Looked up from germline, CDR1 is ENHRY and CDR2 is SYGVKD. This CDR3 region has 13 residues. V dropped 7 bases and J dropped 2; count of bases not matched to a gene: 2.

The chain combines TRBV6-5 with TRBJ1-1; D unresolved. V dropped 4 bases and J dropped 0 bases, with 15 bases sitting between them. This CDR3 contains 16 residues. Germline CDR1 reads MNHEY; CDR2 reads SVGAGI. CDR3 protein: CASSSTVQRVNTEAFF. In DNA, the CDR3 is TGTGCCAGCAGTTCCACCGTCCAACGGGTGAACACTGAAGCTTTCTTT.

The chain employs TRBV29-1 and TRBJ2-1; D gene ambiguous. This CDR3 has 13 residues. CDR1 is SQVTM and CDR2 is ANQGSEA in the germline V gene. Trimming left V 8 bases short and J 3 bases short, with 14 bases between. DNA for the CDR3: TGCAGCCATTCGACATCCCTCTACAATGAGCAGTTCTTC. It yields the protein CSHSTSLYNEQFF.

The chain recombines TRBV5-8 with TRBJ2-5; TRBD2 is a possible D gene (6 bases). The DNA end is more similar to TRBJ2-7, so the J call may be wrong. The V gene's germline CDR1 is SGHTS and CDR2 YDEGEE. The CDR3 loop spans 15 amino acids. Here the CDR3 reads CASSPPAGPFYEQYF. The CDR3 nucleotides are TGTGCCAGCAGCCCCCCAGCGGGTCCCTTCTACGAGCAGTACTTC.

This clone showed up just once. This chain connects TRBV19 to TRBJ2-4; D is ambiguous. CDR3 length equals 14 residues. CDR1 is LNHDA and CDR2 is SQIVND in the germline V gene (reference sequence). V lost 7 bases and J lost 0, with 10 bases in between. The CDR3 nucleotides are TGTGCCAGTACCCCGCGACTAGCCAAAAACATTCAGTACTTC. Translation: CASTPRLAKNIQYF.

V and J are TRBV18 and TRBJ1-3; D not resolved. Germline values: CDR1 KGHSH, CDR2 LQKENI. This CDR3 comprises 14 residues. Trimming left V 6 bases short and J 0 bases short, with 9 bases between. CDR3 in amino acids: CASSGLISGNTIYF. Here the CDR3 DNA reads TGTGCCAGCTCCGGACTGATCTCTGGAAACACCATATATTTT.

The chain has TRBV12-5 and TRBJ2-1, with D possibly matching TRBD1 (5 bases). The V gene lost 5 bases and the J gene lost 5 bases, with 10 bases spanning the gap. Germline V gives CDR1 LGHNT, CDR2 FRNRAP. The CDR3 loop spans 13 amino acids. The CDR3 sequence is CASGPLGDNEQFF. CDR3 bases: TGTGCTAGTGGTCCCTTAGGGGACAATGAGCAGTTCTTC. Drawing the rest from reference TRBV12-5 and TRBJ2-1, the complete variable domain is DARVTQTPRHKVTEMGQEVTMRCQPILGHNTVFWYRQTMMQGLELLAYFRNRAPLDDSGMPKDRFSAEMPDATLATLKIQPSEPRDSAVYFCASGPLGDNEQFFGPGTRLTVL.

This chain links TRBV4-1 with TRBJ1-1, with 9 nucleotides matching TRBD1. This CDR3 has 14 residues. The V and J ends lost 4 bases and 5 bases, in that order; junction bases with no gene match: 5. CDR1 and CDR2 (germline): MGHRA, YSYEKL. The CDR3 DNA reads as TGCGCCAGCAGCCTACAGGGGGCTAGGACTGAAGCTTTCTTT. Its translation: CASSLQGARTEAFF.

V gene TRBV5-1 combines with J gene TRBJ1-2; weak D call: TRBD1 (5 bases). CDR1 is SGHRS and CDR2 is YFSETQ in the germline V gene. Trimming removed 7 bases from V and 0 bases from J, with 16 bases in between. The CDR3 is 15 amino acids. This CDR3 reads CASGPKGFSNYGYTF. CDR3 bases: TGCGCCAGCGGACCTAAGGGGTTTTCTAACTATGGCTACACCTTC.

The V call is TRBV30, the J call TRBJ2-2, with 9 bases fitting TRBD1. Trimming at V came to 2 bases and at J to 6 bases, leaving 10 bases not matched to a gene. CDR3 length equals 16 residues. CDR1 GTSNPN and CDR2 SVGIG come from the germline V gene (reference sequence). In nucleotides, the CDR3 is TGTGCCTGGAGTTCGGGGACAGGGTTGGTATCCGGGGAGCTGTTTTTT. Amino acid sequence: CAWSSGTGLVSGELFF.

CDR3 in DNA: TGTGCCAGCAGTTCACAGGGACAAGGCTACAATGAGCAGTTCTTC. This translates into CASSSQGQGYNEQFF. This rearrangement joins TRBV2 to TRBJ2-1; D possibly corresponds to TRBD1 (6 bases). Germline V gene sequence: CDR1 SNHLY, CDR2 FYNNEI. The length of the CDR3 is 15 residues. V was cut by 5 bases and J by 3 bases, with 14 bases left in between. Using reference TRBV2 and TRBJ2-1 for the parts outside the CDR3, the full variable domain is EPEVTQTPSHQVTQMGQEVILRCVPISNHLYFYWYRQILGQKVEFLVSFYNNEISEKSEIFDDQFSVERPDGSNFTLKIRSTKLEDSAMYFCASSSQGQGYNEQFFGPGTRLTVL.

The chain links TRBV27 to TRBJ2-5; 12 bases fit TRBD2. This CDR3 has 15 residues. The trim removed 3 bases at V and 9 bases at J, leaving 8 bases unmatched. Germline CDR1 is MNHEY and CDR2 is SMNVEV (reference sequence). This chain's CDR3 is CASSFLAGGQEAQYF. DNA for the CDR3: TGTGCCAGCAGTTTTCTAGCGGGGGGGCAGGAGGCCCAGTACTTC.

The chain recombines TRBV7-9 with TRBJ1-2, with TRBD1 matching 9 bases. Germline V gene sequence: CDR1 SEHNR, CDR2 FQNEAQ (reference sequence). The CDR3 is 15 amino acids. Trimming took 1 base from V and 7 from J; bases not matched to a gene: 7. This chain's CDR3 is CASSLEDRGPFGYTF. In nucleotides, the CDR3 is TGTGCCAGCAGCTTAGAGGACAGGGGCCCCTTTGGCTACACCTTC.

The genes are TRBV27 and TRBJ2-5, with D hard to call. The DNA end is a closer match to TRBJ2-7, so the J assignment may be wrong. Germline lookup yields CDR1 MNHEY and CDR2 SMNVEV (reference sequence). The length of the CDR3 is 15 residues. CDR3 amino acids: CASSPALFPSNEQYF. CDR3 nucleotides: TGTGCCAGCAGTCCTGCCCTGTTCCCCTCGAACGAGCAGTACTTC.

The chain is built from TRBV4-1 and TRBJ2-7, with D possibly being TRBD1 (6 bases). The germline gives CDR1 MGHRA, CDR2 YSYEKL. This CDR3 is 15 amino acids long. Trimming cost V 1 base and J 0 bases, with 10 bases left between them. DNA of the CDR3: TGCGCCAGCAGCCAAGGGGCAGGGGACTCCTACGAGCAGTACTTC. Amino acids: CASSQGAGDSYEQYF.

This chain links TRBV7-9 with TRBJ2-2; tentatively, D is TRBD1 (7 bases). The CDR3 extends over 16 amino acids. Germline V gene sequence: CDR1 SEHNR, CDR2 FQNEAQ (reference sequence). V lost 5 bases and J lost 8, with 21 bases in between. The CDR3 spells CASSQTRGDPRGELFF. The DNA for the CDR3 is TGTGCCAGCAGCCAGACCAGGGGGGACCCGAGGGGGGAGCTGTTTTTT.

V is TRBV19 and J is TRBJ2-5, with 9 bases that match TRBD1. The germline V gene encodes CDR1 LNHDA and CDR2 SQIVND (reference sequence). Germline trimming cut 8 bases from V and 5 bases from J; bases unmatched to any gene: 9. The CDR3 has 14 amino acids. DNA of the CDR3: TGTGCCAGTGCCTGGGACAGGGCGCAGGAGACCCAGTACTTC. Translating gives CASAWDRAQETQYF.

The V and J genes are TRBV6-6 and TRBJ2-7; TRBD1 agrees at 8 bases. The J segment lost 1 base and the V segment lost 5 bases, leaving 7 bases of the junction unmatched. The CDR3 runs 15 residues. The germline V gene has CDR1 MNHNY and CDR2 SVGAGI (reference sequence). The chain's CDR3 is CASSTPGTGSYEQYF. CDR3 nucleotides: TGTGCCAGCAGTACTCCCGGGACAGGTTCCTACGAGCAGTACTTC.

This clone was seen only a few times. This chain links TRBV18 with TRBJ1-1; TRBD1 aligns across 8 bases. J gave up 5 bases and V 0 bases, and 8 bases lay outside the gene matches. Germline V gene sequence: CDR1 KGHSH, CDR2 LQKENI. The CDR3 sequence is 16 residues long. This chain's CDR3 is CASSPPAGGRGTEAFF. The CDR3 region has the DNA TGTGCCAGCTCACCACCGGCAGGGGGCAGGGGAACTGAAGCTTTCTTT.

The table lists this clone with a count of one. The genes are TRBV6-1 and TRBJ1-1; 10 nucleotides match TRBD1. Germline loops: CDR1 MNHNS, CDR2 SASEGT. V shed 4 bases, J shed 1 base, and the junction held 3 bases outside the gene matches. The CDR3 spans 15 residues. CDR3 nucleotides: TGTGCCAGCAGTGGCAGACAGGGGGCGAACACTGAAGCTTTCTTT. Translation: CASSGRQGANTEAFF.

The rearrangement uses TRBV10-1 and TRBJ1-1; 8 bases fit TRBD1. The CDR3 spans 14 residues. Trimming took 6 bases from V and 6 from J; bases not matched to a gene: 9. Germline lookup yields CDR1 WNHNN and CDR2 SYGVQD (reference sequence). Written as DNA, the CDR3 is TGCGCCAGCAGCACCGACAGGGGAGGGTCTGAAGCTTTCTTT. As protein: CASSTDRGGSEAFF.

The genes are TRBV14 and TRBJ1-2; tentative D call: TRBD1 (5 bases). Between the trimmed V and J ends, which lost 1 base and 4 bases, there was a span of 13 bases. Germline V gene sequence: CDR1 SGHDN, CDR2 FVKESK. This CDR3 is built from 15 residues. The CDR3 coding sequence is TGTGCCAGCAGCCAAGGGGGGACGGGACTCTATGGCTACACCTTC. Its protein is CASSQGGTGLYGYTF. Combining the CDR3 with reference TRBV14 and TRBJ1-2 gives the whole variable domain EAGVTQFPSHSVIEKGQTVTLRCDPISGHDNLYWYRRVMGKEIKFLLHFVKESKQDESGMPNNRFLAERTGGTYSTLKVQPAELEDSGVYFCASSQGGTGLYGYTFGSGTRLTVV.

This rearrangement joins TRBV7-3 to TRBJ2-6; TRBD2 is a possible D gene (6 bases). Deletions cut 5 bases from V and 9 bases from J, with 11 bases between. The germline V gene encodes CDR1 SGHTA and CDR2 FQGTGA. The CDR3 runs to 13 residues. In DNA form, the CDR3 reads TGTGCCAGCAGCCCGGGGAGGAGCAACGTCCTGACTTTC. Translation: CASSPGRSNVLTF. Complete variable domain (other parts from reference TRBV7-3 and TRBJ2-6): GAGVSQTPSNKVTEKGKYVELRCDPISGHTALYWYRQSLGQGPEFLIYFQGTGAADDSGLPNDRFFAVRPEGSVSTLKIQRTERGDSAVYLCASSPGRSNVLTFGAGSRLTVL.

In this sample, this clone turned up a few times. V gene TRBV10-3 combines with J gene TRBJ2-3; TRBD2 is a possible D gene (5 bases). V was clipped by 6 bases and J by 7 bases, with 11 bases between them. This CDR3 is built from 12 residues. Germline CDR1 is ENHRY and CDR2 is SYGVKD. The CDR3 DNA is TGTGCCATCAGCCCCGGGGTCTATACGCAGTATTTT. Amino acid sequence: CAISPGVYTQYF.

Concerning this clone itself: One end of the junction varies from germline; a read error may be responsible. CDR3 coding DNA: TGTGCCAGCAGCTTGGAAGCAGGGACTACCTACGAGCGGTACTTC. Translated: CASSLEAGTTYERYF. The chain recombines TRBV5-4 with TRBJ2-7, with 7 bases identical to TRBD2. Germline CDR1 and CDR2: SGHNT and YYREEE (reference sequence). The CDR3 has 15 amino acids.